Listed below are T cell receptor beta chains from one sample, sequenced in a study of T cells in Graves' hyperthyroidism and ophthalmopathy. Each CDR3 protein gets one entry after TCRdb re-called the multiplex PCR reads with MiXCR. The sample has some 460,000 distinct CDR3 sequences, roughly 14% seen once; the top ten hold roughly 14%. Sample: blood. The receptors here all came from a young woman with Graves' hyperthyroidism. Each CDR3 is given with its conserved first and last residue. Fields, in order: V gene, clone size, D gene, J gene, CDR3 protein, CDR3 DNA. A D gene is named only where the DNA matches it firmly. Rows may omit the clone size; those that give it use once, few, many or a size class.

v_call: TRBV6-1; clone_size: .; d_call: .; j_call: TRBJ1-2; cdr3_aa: CASRKLGSLNDYGYTF; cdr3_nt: TGTGCCAGCAGGAAACTTGGGTCCCTTAATGACTATGGCTACACCTTC
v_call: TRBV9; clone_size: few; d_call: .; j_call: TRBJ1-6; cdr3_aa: CASSVGETPNSPLHF; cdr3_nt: TGTGCCAGCAGCGTAGGGGAGACTCCTAATTCACCCCTCCACTTT
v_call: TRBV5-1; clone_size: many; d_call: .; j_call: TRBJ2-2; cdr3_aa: CASSTGKLHTGELFF; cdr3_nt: TGCGCCAGCAGCACAGGGAAACTCCACACCGGGGAGCTGTTTTTT
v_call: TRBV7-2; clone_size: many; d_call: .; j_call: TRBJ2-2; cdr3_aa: CASSQHTPDTGELFF; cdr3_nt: TGTGCCAGCAGCCAACACACCCCGGACACCGGGGAGCTGTTTTTT
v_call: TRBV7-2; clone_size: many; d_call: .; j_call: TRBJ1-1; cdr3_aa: CASSALSEAFF; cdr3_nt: TGTGCCAGCAGCGCTTTATCTGAAGCTTTCTTT
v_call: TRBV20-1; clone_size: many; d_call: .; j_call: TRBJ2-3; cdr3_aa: CRGEASGTDTQYF; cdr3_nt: TGCAGGGGAGAGGCTAGCGGCACAGATACGCAGTATTTT
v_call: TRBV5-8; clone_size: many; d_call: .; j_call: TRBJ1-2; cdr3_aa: CASSSTGGYTF; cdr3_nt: TGTGCCAGCAGCTCTACGGGGGGCTACACCTTC
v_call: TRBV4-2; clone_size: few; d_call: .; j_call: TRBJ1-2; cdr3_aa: CASSERQNWDGYTF; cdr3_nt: TGTGCCAGCAGCGAACGCCAGAATTGGGATGGCTACACCTTC
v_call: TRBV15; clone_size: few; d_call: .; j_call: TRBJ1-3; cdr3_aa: CATSSWASGNTIYF; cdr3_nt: TGTGCCACCAGCAGTTGGGCGTCTGGAAACACCATATATTTT
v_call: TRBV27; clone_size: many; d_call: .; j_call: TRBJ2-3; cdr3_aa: CASSFTGPSPDTQYF; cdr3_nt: TGTGCCAGCAGTTTTACCGGGCCGAGCCCAGATACGCAGTATTTT
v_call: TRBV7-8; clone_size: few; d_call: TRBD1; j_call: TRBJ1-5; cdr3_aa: CASSDRVNQPQHF; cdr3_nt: TGTGCCAGCAGTGACAGGGTAAATCAGCCCCAGCATTTT
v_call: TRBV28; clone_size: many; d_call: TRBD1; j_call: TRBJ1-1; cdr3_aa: CASSPTGTGGGRTEAFF; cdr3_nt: TGTGCCAGCAGTCCAACCGGGACAGGGGGCGGAAGGACTGAAGCTTTCTTT
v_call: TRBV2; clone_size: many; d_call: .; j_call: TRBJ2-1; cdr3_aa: CASRGTSGPTYNEQFF; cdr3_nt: TGTGCCAGCAGGGGGACTTCTGGCCCCACCTACAATGAGCAGTTCTTC
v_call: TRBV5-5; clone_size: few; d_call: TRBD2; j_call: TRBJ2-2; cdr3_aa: CASRPGLAGVYTGELFF; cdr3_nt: TGTGCCAGCAGGCCGGGACTAGCGGGGGTTTACACCGGGGAGCTGTTTTTT
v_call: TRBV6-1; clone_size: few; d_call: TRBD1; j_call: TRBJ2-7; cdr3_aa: CASSPGTGLIYEQYF; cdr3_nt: TGTGCCAGCAGTCCGGGGACAGGGCTTATCTACGAGCAGTACTTC
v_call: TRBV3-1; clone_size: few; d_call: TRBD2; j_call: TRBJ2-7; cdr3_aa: CASSASGRTYEQYF; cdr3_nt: TGTGCCAGCAGCGCTAGCGGGAGGACGTACGAGCAGTACTTC
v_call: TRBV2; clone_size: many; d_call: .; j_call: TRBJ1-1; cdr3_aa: CASISTMNTEAFF; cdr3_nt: TGTGCCAGCATCTCAACGATGAACACTGAAGCTTTCTTT
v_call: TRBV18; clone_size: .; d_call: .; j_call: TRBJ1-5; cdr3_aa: CASSPFRNSNQPQHF; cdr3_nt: TGTGCCAGCTCACCTTTCAGAAATAGCAATCAGCCCCAGCATTTT
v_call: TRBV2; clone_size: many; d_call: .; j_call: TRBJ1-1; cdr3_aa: CASRAGMAGTEAFF; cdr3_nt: TGTGCCAGCAGAGCCGGGATGGCGGGGACTGAAGCTTTCTTT
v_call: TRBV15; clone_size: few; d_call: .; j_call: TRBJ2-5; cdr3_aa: CATSRVPAAGQETQYF; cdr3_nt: TGTGCCACCAGCAGAGTTCCGGCAGCGGGTCAAGAGACCCAGTACTTC
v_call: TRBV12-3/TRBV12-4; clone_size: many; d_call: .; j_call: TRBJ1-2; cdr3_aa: CASSYTGQFIDGYTF; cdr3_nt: TGTGCCAGCAGCTATACAGGACAGTTCATAGATGGCTACACCTTC
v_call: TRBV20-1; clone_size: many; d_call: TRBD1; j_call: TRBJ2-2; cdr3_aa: CSAPGGFDTGELFF; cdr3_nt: TGCAGTGCCCCAGGGGGCTTTGACACCGGGGAGCTGTTTTTT
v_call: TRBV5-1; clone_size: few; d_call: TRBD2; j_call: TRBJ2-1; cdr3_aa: CASSTSGTTYNEQFF; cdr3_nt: TGCGCCAGCAGCACGTCCGGGACTACATACAATGAGCAGTTCTTC
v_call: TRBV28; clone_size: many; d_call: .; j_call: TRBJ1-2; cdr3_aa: CASSVSQGLSYTF; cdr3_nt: TGTGCCAGCAGTGTCTCACAGGGATTAAGCTACACCTTC
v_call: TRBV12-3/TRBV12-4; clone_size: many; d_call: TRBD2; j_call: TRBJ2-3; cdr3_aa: CASSWGLAGSTDTQYF; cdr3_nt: TGTGCCAGCAGTTGGGGGTTAGCGGGAAGCACAGATACGCAGTATTTT
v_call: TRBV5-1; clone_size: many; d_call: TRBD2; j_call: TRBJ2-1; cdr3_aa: CASSLTSGRRLTYNEQFF; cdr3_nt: TGCGCCAGCAGCCTCACTAGCGGGAGACGTCTCACCTACAATGAGCAGTTCTTC
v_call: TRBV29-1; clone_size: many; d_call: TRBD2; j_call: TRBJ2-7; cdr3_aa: CSASGTTYEQYF; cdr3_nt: TGCAGCGCCTCCGGGACTACCTACGAGCAGTACTTC
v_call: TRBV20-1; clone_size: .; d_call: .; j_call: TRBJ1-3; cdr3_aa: CSARDPSQNTIYF; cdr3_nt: TGCAGTGCTAGAGATCCCTCCCAGAACACCATATATTTT
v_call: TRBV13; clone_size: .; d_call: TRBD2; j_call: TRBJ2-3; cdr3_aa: CASSNGLAGTILTDTQYF; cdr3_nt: TGTGCCAGCAGCAACGGACTAGCGGGAACAATACTCACAGATACGCAGTATTTT
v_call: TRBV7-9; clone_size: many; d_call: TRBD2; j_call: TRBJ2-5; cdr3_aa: CASSSPNSGGETQYF; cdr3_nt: TGTGCCAGCAGCTCCCCCAATTCGGGAGGGGAGACCCAGTACTTC
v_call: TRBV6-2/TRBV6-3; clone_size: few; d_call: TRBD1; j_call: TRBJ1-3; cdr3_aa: CASSSGDSSGNTIYF; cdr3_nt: TGTGCCAGCAGCTCCGGGGACAGCTCTGGAAACACCATATATTTT
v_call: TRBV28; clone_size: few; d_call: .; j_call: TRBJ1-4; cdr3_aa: CASTPPGGGYEKLFF; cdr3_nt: TGTGCCAGCACCCCACCGGGGGGCGGATATGAAAAACTGTTTTTT
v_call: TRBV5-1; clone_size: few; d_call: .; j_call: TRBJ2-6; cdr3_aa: CASSFTGLHSGANVLTF; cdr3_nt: TGCGCCAGCAGCTTCACGGGGTTGCACTCTGGGGCCAACGTCCTGACTTTC
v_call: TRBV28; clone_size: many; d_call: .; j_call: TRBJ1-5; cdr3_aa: CASKGWSNQPQHF; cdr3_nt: TGTGCCAGCAAGGGATGGAGCAATCAGCCCCAGCATTTT
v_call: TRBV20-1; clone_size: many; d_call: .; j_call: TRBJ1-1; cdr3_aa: CSTQRAGANTEAFF; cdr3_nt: TGCAGTACACAGAGGGCGGGGGCTAACACTGAAGCTTTCTTT
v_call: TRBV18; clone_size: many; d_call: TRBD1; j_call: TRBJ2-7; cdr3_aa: CASSPGTAYEQYF; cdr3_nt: TGTGCCAGCTCACCCGGGACAGCTTACGAGCAGTACTTC
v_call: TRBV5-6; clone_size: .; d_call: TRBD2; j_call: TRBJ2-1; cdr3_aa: CASRPSSGGSYNEQFF; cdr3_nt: TGTGCCAGCAGGCCATCTAGCGGGGGCTCCTACAATGAGCAGTTCTTC
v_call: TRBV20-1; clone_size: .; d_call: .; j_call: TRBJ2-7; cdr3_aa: CSARSAWEQYF; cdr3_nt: TGCAGTGCTAGATCCGCGTGGGAGCAGTACTTC
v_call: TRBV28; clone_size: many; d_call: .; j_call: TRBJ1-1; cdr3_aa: CASSLFGPPDTEAFF; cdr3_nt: TGTGCCAGCAGTTTATTTGGGCCTCCCGACACTGAAGCTTTCTTT
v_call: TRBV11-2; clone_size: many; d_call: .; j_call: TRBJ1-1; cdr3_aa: CASSLEVRDTEAFF; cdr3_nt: TGTGCCAGCAGCTTAGAAGTAAGGGACACTGAAGCTTTCTTT
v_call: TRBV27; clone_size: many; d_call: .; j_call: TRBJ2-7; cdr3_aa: CASSMRGSYEQYF; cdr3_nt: TGTGCCAGCAGCATGCGGGGTTCCTACGAGCAGTACTTC
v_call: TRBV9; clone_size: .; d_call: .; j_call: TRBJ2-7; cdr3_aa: CASSPGPEDYEQYF; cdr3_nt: TGTGCCAGCAGCCCGGGACCGGAAGACTACGAGCAGTACTTC
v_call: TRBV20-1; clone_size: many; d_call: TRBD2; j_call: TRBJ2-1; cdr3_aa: CSARAGTSGGNEQFF; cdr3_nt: TGCAGTGCTAGAGCCGGGACTAGCGGGGGTAATGAGCAGTTCTTC
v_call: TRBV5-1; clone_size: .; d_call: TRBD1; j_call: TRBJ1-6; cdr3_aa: CASSLRTGQNSPLHF; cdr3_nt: TGCGCCAGCAGCCTTCGGACAGGGCAGAATTCACCCCTCCACTTT
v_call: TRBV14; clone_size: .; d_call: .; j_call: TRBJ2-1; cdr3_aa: CASSPGAYNEQFF; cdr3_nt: TGTGCCAGCAGCCCGGGAGCGTACAATGAGCAGTTCTTC
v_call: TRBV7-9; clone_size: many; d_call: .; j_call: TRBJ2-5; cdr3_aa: CASSPRGRGMTMKETQYF; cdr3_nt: TGTGCCAGCAGTCCGAGGGGGCGGGGAATGACTATGAAAGAGACCCAGTACTTC
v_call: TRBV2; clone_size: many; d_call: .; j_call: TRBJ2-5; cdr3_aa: CASNGGASSAQETQYF; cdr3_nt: TGTGCCAGCAATGGAGGCGCCAGTAGCGCACAAGAGACCCAGTACTTC
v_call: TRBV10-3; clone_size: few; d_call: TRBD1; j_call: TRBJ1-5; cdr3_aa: CAISERQGQINQPQHF; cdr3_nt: TGTGCCATCAGTGAGCGACAGGGTCAAATCAATCAGCCCCAGCATTTT
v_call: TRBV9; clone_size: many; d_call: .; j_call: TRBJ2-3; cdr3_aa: CASSVMTQGTDTQYF; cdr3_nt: TGTGCCAGCAGCGTCATGACCCAAGGCACAGATACGCAGTATTTT